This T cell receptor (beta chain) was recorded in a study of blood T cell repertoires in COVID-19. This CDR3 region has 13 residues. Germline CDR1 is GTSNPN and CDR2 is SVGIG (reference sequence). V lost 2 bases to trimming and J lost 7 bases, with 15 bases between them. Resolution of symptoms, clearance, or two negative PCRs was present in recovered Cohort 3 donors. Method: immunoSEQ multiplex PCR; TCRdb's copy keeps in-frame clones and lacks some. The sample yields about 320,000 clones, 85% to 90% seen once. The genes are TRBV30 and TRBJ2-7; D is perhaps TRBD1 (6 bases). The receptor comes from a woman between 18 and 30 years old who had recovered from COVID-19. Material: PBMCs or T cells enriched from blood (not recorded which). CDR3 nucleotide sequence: TGTGCCTGGAGTTCCGGGACATCAGTAGAGCAGTACTTC. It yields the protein CAWSSGTSVEQYF.